A single sample is the source of the 29 T cell receptor beta chains below, sequenced in a study of cytomegalovirus exposure and HLA in healthy donors. The study ran its PCR with 60 Vbeta and 13 Jbeta primers. The protocol was immunoSEQ multiplex PCR, while the TCRdb copy is restricted to in-frame clones and leaves out a portion. This sample has some 180,000 clones, with more than 75% found just once. Sample: PBMCs. These receptors came from a young woman in good health and CMV-seropositive.

With regard to this clone: One junction end does not reproduce the germline sequence, and a read error may be involved. The chain employs TRBV7-9 and TRBJ2-3, with 8 bases identical to TRBD2. Looked up from germline, CDR1 is SEHNR and CDR2 is FQNEAQ (reference sequence). This CDR3 comprises 16 residues. CDR3 in DNA: TGTTCCAGCCTGTACCCCCTAGCGGGTTTGGCAGATACGCAGTATTTT. Translating gives CSSLYPLAGLADTQYF.

V is TRBV7-2 and J is TRBJ2-7; 9 nucleotides align to TRBD1. V lost 5 bases and J lost 3; bases outside the gene matches: 5. CDR1 and CDR2 from the germline V gene are SGHTA and FQGNSA. The length of the CDR3 is 14 residues. CDR3: CASSVGTGNYEQYF. For the CDR3, the DNA is TGTGCCAGCAGCGTTGGGACAGGGAACTACGAGCAGTACTTC.

The gene calls are TRBV9 and TRBJ2-3; D is perhaps TRBD1 (6 bases). This CDR3 comprises 14 residues. V lost 4 bases and J lost 2, with 11 bases in between. The germline V gene encodes CDR1 SGDLS and CDR2 YYNGEE. Here the CDR3 reads CASSPRTATDTQYF. CDR3 sequence (DNA): TGTGCCAGCAGCCCAAGGACAGCCACAGATACGCAGTATTTT.

This sequence joins TRBV6-1 and TRBJ2-5; the D is unclear. From germline, CDR1 is MNHNS and CDR2 SASEGT. V was cut by 4 bases and J by 1 base, with 7 bases left in between. The CDR3 runs 13 residues. The CDR3 DNA sequence: TGTGCCAGCAGTGGAAACTCCCAAGAGACCCAGTACTTC. Translation: CASSGNSQETQYF.

CDR3 region: CASSQDRAGNTIYF. The CDR3, as DNA: TGTGCCAGCAGCCAAGACAGGGCTGGAAACACCATATATTTT. This chain uses TRBV4-2 with TRBJ1-3; TRBD1 might be the D (5 bases). The V gene's germline CDR1 is LGHNA and CDR2 YNFKEQ. Trimming took off 0 bases at V and 2 bases at J, with 5 bases between the two ends. The length of the CDR3 is 14 residues.

This chain links TRBV5-1 with TRBJ2-7; D uncertain. V was shortened by 3 bases and J by 0 bases, with 7 bases between the two germline ends. Germline V gene lookup returns CDR1 SGHRS and CDR2 YFSETQ. This CDR3 contains 13 residues. The CDR3 here is CASSSIGSYEQYF. In nucleotides, the CDR3 is TGCGCCAGCAGCTCAATCGGCTCCTACGAGCAGTACTTC.

The table lists this clone with a few counts. The rearrangement uses TRBV7-2 and TRBJ2-1; 7 bases map to TRBD2. CDR1 is SGHTA and CDR2 is FQGNSA in the germline V gene. CDR3 length: 15 amino acids. V was pared by 2 bases and J by 7 bases, with 8 bases of the junction left unmatched. The CDR3 loop reads CASSLLAGVGNEQFF. The CDR3, as DNA: TGTGCCAGCAGCTTATTAGCGGGCGTCGGGAATGAGCAGTTCTTC.

In this sample, this clone turned up a few times. The junction departs from germline at one end; a sequencing error may be responsible. This chain links TRBV4-1 with TRBJ2-4; D unclear. The germline V gene has CDR1 MGHRA and CDR2 YSYEKL. The CDR3 sequence is 14 residues long. In DNA, the CDR3 is TGCGCCAGCAGCCAAGATCTGGCCAGAAACATTCAGTACTTC. It specifies CASSQDLARNIQYF.

The rearrangement links TRBV4-3 to TRBJ2-2; 13 bases are shared with TRBD2. Germline values: CDR1 LGHNA, CDR2 YSLEER. The length of the CDR3 is 18 residues. The junction had 1 base not matched to a gene; V was cut back by 0 bases and J by 0 bases. Here the CDR3 reads CASSQELAGGPNTGELFF. The CDR3, as DNA: TGCGCCAGCAGCCAAGAACTAGCGGGGGGGCCGAACACCGGGGAGCTGTTTTTT.

The CDR3 loop reads CASSYRLAANEQFF. In nucleotides, the CDR3 is TGTGCCAGCAGTTATCGACTAGCCGCAAATGAGCAGTTCTTC. The V call is TRBV6-5, the J call TRBJ2-1; 7 bases map to TRBD2. Germline CDR1 and CDR2: MNHEY and SVGAGI. J lost 7 bases, V lost 3 bases, and 6 bases had no gene match. The CDR3 spans 14 residues.

This clone was counted between two and nine times. The CDR3 nucleotides read TGTGCCAGCAGTACCCTCTGGGCTGCGGAGACCCAGTACTTC. Translated, it gives CASSTLWAAETQYF. This chain connects TRBV28 to TRBJ2-5; D remains unclear. Germline assignment: CDR1 MDHEN and CDR2 SYDVKM. This CDR3 is built from 14 residues. The V and J ends lost 5 bases and 5 bases respectively, with 15 bases between them.

The rearrangement uses TRBV10-2 and TRBJ2-7; 10 bases agree with TRBD1. The CDR3 covers 15 residues. Germline-derived CDR1 and CDR2 are WSHSY and SAAADI. J was trimmed by 4 bases and V by 8 bases; bases with no gene match: 11. CDR3 DNA: TGCGCCAGCCGGAGAACGAGACAGGGGGCTTACGAGCAGTACTTC. This encodes CASRRTRQGAYEQYF.

The chain's CDR3 is CASSEGTVYNSPLHF. CDR3 coding DNA: TGTGCCAGCAGTGAGGGGACAGTCTATAATTCACCCCTCCACTTT. The V call is TRBV6-1, the J call TRBJ1-6; TRBD1 matches 7 bases. The germline gives CDR1 MNHNS, CDR2 SASEGT. This CDR3 has 15 residues. Unmatched junction bases numbered 2, after V lost 3 bases and J lost 3 bases.

The genes are TRBV30 and TRBJ2-7; D is unresolved. The V gene lost 3 bases and the J gene lost 3 bases, with 6 bases spanning the gap. Germline V lookup: CDR1 GTSNPN, CDR2 SVGIG (reference sequence). CDR3 length: 11 amino acids. CDR3 nucleotides: TGTGCCTGGAGCGCTAACTACGAGCAGTACTTC. Its protein is CAWSANYEQYF.

The chain uses TRBV5-1 and TRBJ1-1; D unclear. The CDR3 extends over 13 amino acids. The V and J ends lost 5 bases and 4 bases respectively, with 12 bases between them. From germline, CDR1 is SGHRS and CDR2 YFSETQ. This CDR3 reads CASRPSGITEAFF. The CDR3 DNA sequence: TGCGCCAGCAGACCGTCGGGTATCACTGAAGCTTTCTTT.

The chain links TRBV7-8 to TRBJ2-2; D may be TRBD2 (5 bases). CDR1 and CDR2 from the germline V gene are SGHVS and FQNEAQ. CDR3 length: 17 amino acids. Trimming took 5 bases from V and 3 from J, leaving 19 bases between them. The CDR3 loop is CASSPRRNPGYTGELFF. CDR3 nucleotides: TGTGCCAGCAGCCCTCGGAGGAACCCCGGTTACACCGGGGAGCTGTTTTTT.

The chain combines TRBV6-5 with TRBJ2-2; the D is unclear. The CDR3 runs to 14 residues. Per the germline V gene, CDR1 is MNHEY and CDR2 is SVGAGI. Trimming pared 2 bases from V and 5 bases from J, leaving 9 bases between. CDR3 in amino acids: CASSYHAETGELFF. The CDR3 bases are TGTGCCAGCAGTTACCATGCGGAGACCGGGGAGCTGTTTTTT.

This clone appeared once. The V gene is TRBV19, the J gene TRBJ2-5; D not certain. The CDR3 is 13 residues long. Germline V lookup: CDR1 LNHDA, CDR2 SQIVND (reference sequence). Trimming left V 6 bases short and J 1 base short, with 9 bases between. CDR3 coding DNA: TGTGCCAGTAGAAAGCGACCCCAAGAGACCCAGTACTTC. Translation gives CASRKRPQETQYF.

This rearrangement joins TRBV18 to TRBJ2-5; possible D gene TRBD2, 6 bases. The J call may be in error: the DNA end matches TRBJ2-7 better. Germline CDR1 KGHSH, CDR2 LQKENI. The CDR3 extends over 13 amino acids. DNA of the CDR3: TGTGCCAGCTTCCGGGACTTGAGCTACGAGCAGTACTTC. It translates to CASFRDLSYEQYF.

This clone was observed once. The CDR3 bases are TGTGCCAGCAGCGGAACCGGGACATCGGCCGGGGAGCTGTTTTTT. Translating gives CASSGTGTSAGELFF. V is TRBV9 and J is TRBJ2-2, with D possibly being TRBD1 (6 bases). The CDR3 consists of 15 residues. V lost 3 bases and J 6 bases, leaving 15 bases between the germline ends. In germline, CDR1 is SGDLS, CDR2 YYNGEE.

V and J are TRBV7-2 and TRBJ2-5; 9 nucleotides match TRBD2. TRBJ2-7 explains the end of the DNA better; the J call may be wrong. The CDR3 contains 15 residues. Germline CDR1 SGHTA, CDR2 FQGNSA. In nucleotides, the CDR3 is TGTGCCAGCAGCTTGGGTGCTAGCGGGGCAGGCGAGCAGTACTTC. Its protein product is CASSLGASGAGEQYF.

This rearrangement joins TRBV5-1 to TRBJ2-7; TRBD1 agrees at 9 bases. Germline CDR1 is SGHRS and CDR2 is YFSETQ. The J segment lost 6 bases and the V segment lost 5 bases, leaving 9 bases of the junction unmatched. The CDR3 length is 14 residues. CDR3 in amino acids: CASRAGQGKGEQYF. The CDR3 DNA follows: TGCGCCAGCAGAGCCGGACAGGGGAAGGGCGAGCAGTACTTC.

This clone was found a few times. The chain uses TRBV28 and TRBJ1-2; D might be TRBD1 (5 bases). In germline, CDR1 is MDHEN, CDR2 SYDVKM. The length of the CDR3 is 13 residues. Trimming removed 3 bases from V and 3 bases from J, with 8 bases in between. CDR3 amino acids: CASSFGRDYGYTF. The CDR3 bases are TGTGCCAGCAGTTTTGGCAGGGACTATGGCTACACCTTC.

The J gene is TRBJ2-1, the V gene TRBV7-2, with 7 bases that match TRBD1. CDR3 size: 16 residues. CDR1 and CDR2 from the germline V gene are SGHTA and FQGNSA. Trimming at V came to 3 bases and at J to 3 bases, leaving 8 bases not matched to a gene. For the CDR3, the DNA is TGTGCCAGCAGCTTGAGGGGCAGGGGGTTCTACAATGAGCAGTTCTTC. This gives the protein CASSLRGRGFYNEQFF.

This clone was recorded a few times. The genes are TRBV6-6 and TRBJ1-5; possible D gene TRBD1, 5 bases. V was clipped by 7 bases and J by 0 bases, with 10 bases between them. The CDR3 totals 14 residues. CDR1 is MNHNY and CDR2 is SVGAGI in the germline V gene (reference sequence). The CDR3 DNA is TGTGCCAGCATGGGGGGAAATAGCAATCAGCCCCAGCATTTT. Translated: CASMGGNSNQPQHF.

This clone has more than one count but fewer than ten. The V gene is TRBV13, the J gene TRBJ2-1; 10 bases line up with TRBD2. V trimming: 7 bases; J trimming: 2 bases; junction bases outside the gene matches: 8. This CDR3 comprises 16 residues. Germline V CDR1 and CDR2: PRHDT, FYEKMQ (reference sequence). In DNA, the CDR3 is TGTGCCAGCACCCAAAGCGGGGGGGGTCCCTACAATGAGCAGTTCTTC. Its protein product is CASTQSGGGPYNEQFF.

The V and J genes are TRBV27 and TRBJ2-4; D call uncertain. V was clipped by 5 bases and J by 0 bases, with 11 bases between them. Looked up from germline, CDR1 is MNHEY and CDR2 is SMNVEV (reference sequence). This CDR3 is 15 amino acids long. DNA for the CDR3: TGTGCCAGCAGTCACAGCATACTAGCCAAAAACATTCAGTACTTC. Encoded protein: CASSHSILAKNIQYF.

The chain has TRBV5-1 and TRBJ1-2; 7 bases match TRBD1. Per germline, CDR1 SGHRS and CDR2 YFSETQ. The length of the CDR3 is 14 residues. J gave up 0 bases and V 1 base, and 0 bases lay outside the gene matches. Here the CDR3 reads CASSLTGANYGYTF. In nucleotides, the CDR3 is TGCGCCAGCAGCTTGACAGGGGCTAACTATGGCTACACCTTC.

This sequence joins TRBV6-1 and TRBJ1-5; the D gene is possibly TRBD1 (6 bases). This CDR3 has 14 amino acids. Germline assignment: CDR1 MNHNS and CDR2 SASEGT. The V and J ends lost 6 bases and 7 bases respectively, with 16 bases between them. The CDR3 here is CASSEQGWGQPQHF. CDR3 coding DNA: TGTGCCAGCAGCGAACAGGGTTGGGGCCAGCCCCAGCATTTT.